This TCR beta chain derives from a study of cytomegalovirus exposure and HLA in healthy donors. Study outcomes and limitations: In an earlier analysis, productive rearrangement rates for most beta V segments clustered near 87% or 30%.

This clone was counted between two and nine times. The antigen remains unidentified. The donors gave bone marrow, and they were healthy. PCR primers comprised 60 Vbeta and 13 Jbeta primers. The data were produced by immunoSEQ multiplex PCR, yet TCRdb's version contains in-frame clones alone and is incomplete. The data show about 78,000 clones, 60% to 75% seen once. This CDR3 has 16 amino acids. V gave up 3 bases and J gave up 4 bases; unmatched junction bases: 8. The germline gives CDR1 MGHRA, CDR2 YSYEKL. V and J are TRBV4-1 and TRBJ2-2; 7 nucleotides match TRBD2. The sample taken for sequencing was PBMCs. The TCR was taken from a middle-aged woman in good health and CMV-seropositive. CDR3 in DNA: TGCGCCAGCAGCCAGGGAGGGAGGGACCCCACCGGGGAGCTGTTTTTT. Residues: CASSQGGRDPTGELFF.